Described below is a single TCR beta chain sequence and its context. These data belong to a study of technical replicates of blood from a handful of donors. Using immunoSEQ multiplex PCR, the repertoire was profiled, and TCRdb retains in-frame clones only, with some absent. The repertoire consists of 85,000 to 100,000 clones, with around 96% occurring once and the leading ten covering 0.26%. CDR3 size: 14 residues. Germline V gives CDR1 SGHNT, CDR2 YYREEE (reference sequence). Trimming removed 6 bases from V and 2 bases from J, with 13 bases in between. This clonotype was sampled from a human donor in good health. This sequence joins TRBV5-4 and TRBJ2-3; D call uncertain. Sequencing input: T cells isolated from PBMCs. Here the CDR3 reads CASTPRQSTDTQYF. CDR3 sequence (DNA): TGTGCCAGCACGCCGCGGCAGTCCACAGATACGCAGTATTTT.